The 19 T cell receptor beta chains presented below share a single source sample, sequenced in a study of T-cell reconstitution after alpha-beta-depleted transplantation in children. This sample's TCRbeta library carried unique molecular identifier barcodes. TCRdb re-derived calls from the PCR reads in MiXCR, one entry per CDR3 protein. The profile shows 350,000 to 500,000 distinct CDR3 sequences, roughly 44% of them singletons. Sample: PBMCs, taken before TCRalphabeta/CD19-depleted stem cell transplant. Receptors were obtained from a girl aged 2 to 10 with aplastic anemia, due to receive a stem cell transplant.

This clonotype was observed many times. The rearrangement joins TRBV20-1 to TRBJ2-1; 7 bases fit TRBD2. V dropped 0 bases and J dropped 0; count of bases not matched to a gene: 5. Germline V lookup: CDR1 DFQATT, CDR2 SNEGSKA (reference sequence). The CDR3 covers 16 residues. In nucleotides, the CDR3 is TGCAGTGCTAGAGAAATGCGGGGGAGCTCCTACAATGAGCAGTTCTTC. Protein sequence: CSAREMRGSSYNEQFF.

This clonotype was seen more than once but under ten times. The rearrangement joins TRBV7-2 to TRBJ1-5, with 10 bases matching TRBD1. This CDR3 is built from 16 residues. Germline V lookup: CDR1 SGHTA, CDR2 FQGNSA. The V segment lost 3 bases and the J segment 1 base; nucleotides outside the gene matches: 3. This CDR3 reads CASSLRQGASNQPQHF. The CDR3 nucleotides are TGTGCCAGCAGCTTGCGACAGGGGGCAAGCAATCAGCCCCAGCATTTT.

This clonotype was seen a handful of times. The chain has TRBV28 and TRBJ2-7; possible D gene TRBD1, 6 bases. The CDR3 contains 14 residues. CDR1 MDHEN and CDR2 SYDVKM come from the germline V gene. Trimming cost V 3 bases and J 3 bases, with 12 bases left between them. CDR3 amino acids: CASSFGQGIYEQYF. The CDR3 DNA reads TGTGCCAGCAGTTTCGGGCAGGGGATCTACGAGCAGTACTTC.

This chain uses TRBV4-2 with TRBJ2-2, with 11 bases identical to TRBD2. J was trimmed by 5 bases and V by 0 bases; bases with no gene match: 5. Germline CDR1 LGHNA, CDR2 YNFKEQ. The CDR3 consists of 17 residues. CDR3 DNA sequence: TGTGCCAGCAGCCAAGAACTAGCGGGAGTGGGAACCGGGGAGCTGTTTTTT. It yields the protein CASSQELAGVGTGELFF.

The chain links TRBV20-1 to TRBJ2-3; TRBD1 might be the D (5 bases). This CDR3 spans 11 amino acids. Germline loops: CDR1 DFQATT, CDR2 SNEGSKA (reference sequence). Trimming shortened V by 8 bases and J by 6 bases, and 12 bases separated the two germline ends. In DNA, the CDR3 is TGCAGTACAGTTCAGGGTGATACGCAGTATTTT. Encoded protein: CSTVQGDTQYF.

This clonotype was detected only a few times. The CDR3 nucleotides are TGCAGTGCAGGGGGTAGCGGGAGCCCCCACGAGCAGTACTTC. Translating it yields CSAGGSGSPHEQYF. V and J are TRBV20-1 and TRBJ2-7; 9 bases are a match to TRBD2. The CDR3 length is 14 residues. Germline CDR1 and CDR2: DFQATT and SNEGSKA (reference sequence). The J segment lost 5 bases and the V segment lost 6 bases, leaving 11 bases of the junction unmatched.

The chain carries TRBV15 and TRBJ2-7; the match to TRBD2 covers 11 bases. CDR1 and CDR2 from the germline V gene are LNHNV and YYDKDF (reference sequence). Germline trimming cut 1 base from V and 2 bases from J; bases unmatched to any gene: 1. The CDR3 contains 15 residues. The CDR3 is CATSRGLAGPYEQYF. The CDR3 region has the DNA TGTGCCACCAGCAGAGGACTAGCGGGGCCCTACGAGCAGTACTTC.

The chain couples TRBV30 to TRBJ1-2, with D unresolved. CDR1 is GTSNPN, CDR2 SVGIG, per germline (reference sequence). The V end lost 1 base, the J end lost 1 base, and 10 bases lay between the germline ends. The CDR3 has 14 residues. The CDR3 reads CAWSDVGFNYGYTF. The CDR3 DNA follows: TGTGCCTGGAGTGATGTAGGATTTAACTATGGCTACACCTTC.

This chain uses TRBV20-1 with TRBJ2-3, with D possibly called TRBD1 or TRBD2 (7 bases each). The CDR3 is 14 residues long. Germline lookup yields CDR1 DFQATT and CDR2 SNEGSKA (reference sequence). As DNA, the CDR3 is TGCAGAACCACAGGGAGGGGGCACACAGATACGCAGTATTTT. It specifies CRTTGRGHTDTQYF.

This clonotype is a singleton in its sample. This chain uses TRBV7-8 with TRBJ1-3; 7 bases are shared with TRBD1. CDR1 and CDR2 (germline): SGHVS, FQNEAQ. V lost 4 bases and J lost 10; bases outside the gene matches: 10. The CDR3 runs 14 residues. The CDR3 protein is CASSSRQTGTTIYF. The DNA for the CDR3 is TGTGCCAGCAGCTCGCGGCAGACAGGGACAACCATATATTTT.

Ten or more counts support this clonotype. V is TRBV28 and J is TRBJ2-3; possible D gene TRBD2, 5 bases. V was pared by 7 bases and J by 9 bases, with 11 bases between. Germline CDR1 reads MDHEN; CDR2 reads SYDVKM. The CDR3 loop spans 11 amino acids. In nucleotides, the CDR3 is TGTGCCAGCACCTTGGGAGACACGCAGTATTTT. It yields the protein CASTLGDTQYF.

The rearrangement uses TRBV15 and TRBJ1-5; 12 bases agree with TRBD1. J gave up 5 bases and V 2 bases, and 7 bases lay outside the gene matches. Germline CDR1 and CDR2: LNHNV and YYDKDF (reference sequence). The length of the CDR3 is 17 residues. This chain's CDR3 is CATSRTRDRGRDQPQHF. In DNA form, the CDR3 reads TGTGCCACCAGCAGAACCCGGGACAGGGGGCGTGATCAGCCCCAGCATTTT. Full variable domain (missing parts from reference TRBV15 and TRBJ1-5): DAMVIQNPRYQVTQFGKPVTLSCSQTLNHNVMYWYQQKSSQAPKLLFHYYDKDFNNEADTPDNFQSRRPNTSFCFLDIRSPGLGDTAMYLCATSRTRDRGRDQPQHFGDGTRLSIL.

V gene TRBV5-5 combines with J gene TRBJ1-3; D ambiguous. The CDR3 is made up of 16 amino acids. V gave up 6 bases and J gave up 0 bases, with 16 bases separating them. CDR1 is SGHKS and CDR2 is YYEKEE in the germline V gene (reference sequence). The CDR3 loop reads CASKVLGRNSGNTIYF. In nucleotides, the CDR3 is TGTGCCAGCAAAGTTCTAGGGCGGAACTCTGGAAACACCATATATTTT. Based on the CDR3 plus reference TRBV5-5 and TRBJ1-3, the full variable domain is DAGVTQSPTHLIKTRGQQVTLRCSPISGHKSVSWYQQVLGQGPQFIFQYYEKEERGRGNFPDRFSARQFPNYSSELNVNALLLGDSALYLCASKVLGRNSGNTIYFGEGSWLTVV.

This clonotype was seen many times. The rearrangement links TRBV10-1 to TRBJ1-1, with no clear D. V dropped 5 bases and J dropped 3 bases, with 10 bases sitting between them. This CDR3 is built from 13 residues. CDR1 and CDR2 (germline): WNHNN, SYGVQD (reference sequence). In DNA, the CDR3 is TGCGCCAGCAGTCTTGGCTTGTACACTGAAGCTTTCTTT. Residues: CASSLGLYTEAFF.

This clonotype has a handful of counts. The chain links TRBV29-1 to TRBJ2-5, with a tentative D call TRBD2 (6 bases). The germline V gene encodes CDR1 SQVTM and CDR2 ANQGSEA. The CDR3 runs to 15 residues. Trimming removed 0 bases at V and 1 base at J, with 12 bases between. CDR3 coding DNA: TGCAGCGTTGAAGATCGGGAGAGGGGCCAAGAGACCCAGTACTTC. Amino acid sequence: CSVEDRERGQETQYF.

The chain has TRBV5-1 and TRBJ2-1; D gene ambiguous. This CDR3 region has 16 residues. Germline assignment: CDR1 SGHRS and CDR2 YFSETQ. The ends were cut back, 1 base at V and 0 bases at J, with 11 bases in the middle. This CDR3 reads CASSLSALSSYNEQFF. The CDR3 coding sequence is TGCGCCAGCAGCTTGAGTGCCCTCAGCTCCTACAATGAGCAGTTCTTC.

V is TRBV7-9 and J is TRBJ2-3, with D perhaps matching TRBD2 (5 bases). The V and J ends lost 4 bases and 4 bases respectively, with 21 bases between them. Germline CDR1 SEHNR, CDR2 FQNEAQ (reference sequence). The CDR3 has 17 residues. This CDR3 is CASSSMGKMAGPDTQYF. As DNA, the CDR3 is TGTGCCAGCAGCTCTATGGGTAAAATGGCGGGCCCAGATACGCAGTATTTT.

This clonotype was counted only a few times. CDR3 amino acids: CASSLEGLGYTDTQYF. The CDR3 DNA sequence: TGTGCCAGCAGCTTAGAGGGACTAGGGTACACAGATACGCAGTATTTT. The gene calls are TRBV7-2 and TRBJ2-3; 8 positions match TRBD2. The V segment lost 1 base and the J segment 2 bases; nucleotides outside the gene matches: 5. From germline, CDR1 is SGHTA and CDR2 FQGNSA. The CDR3 has 16 amino acids. The whole variable domain, remainder taken from reference TRBV7-2 and TRBJ2-3, is GAGVSQSPSNKVTEKGKDVELRCDPISGHTALYWYRQSLGQGLEFLIYFQGNSAPDKSGLPSDRFSAERTGGSVSTLTIQRTQQEDSAVYLCASSLEGLGYTDTQYFGPGTRLTVL.

In its sample, this clonotype was seen many times. The chain employs TRBV5-5 and TRBJ1-1, with D tentatively TRBD1 (5 bases). Germline V gene data show CDR1 as SGHKS and CDR2 as YYEKEE (reference sequence). V lost 0 bases to trimming and J lost 3 bases, with 6 bases between them. The length of the CDR3 is 13 residues. The CDR3 protein is CASSLAGHTEAFF. The CDR3 bases are TGTGCCAGCAGCTTGGCGGGGCACACTGAAGCTTTCTTT.